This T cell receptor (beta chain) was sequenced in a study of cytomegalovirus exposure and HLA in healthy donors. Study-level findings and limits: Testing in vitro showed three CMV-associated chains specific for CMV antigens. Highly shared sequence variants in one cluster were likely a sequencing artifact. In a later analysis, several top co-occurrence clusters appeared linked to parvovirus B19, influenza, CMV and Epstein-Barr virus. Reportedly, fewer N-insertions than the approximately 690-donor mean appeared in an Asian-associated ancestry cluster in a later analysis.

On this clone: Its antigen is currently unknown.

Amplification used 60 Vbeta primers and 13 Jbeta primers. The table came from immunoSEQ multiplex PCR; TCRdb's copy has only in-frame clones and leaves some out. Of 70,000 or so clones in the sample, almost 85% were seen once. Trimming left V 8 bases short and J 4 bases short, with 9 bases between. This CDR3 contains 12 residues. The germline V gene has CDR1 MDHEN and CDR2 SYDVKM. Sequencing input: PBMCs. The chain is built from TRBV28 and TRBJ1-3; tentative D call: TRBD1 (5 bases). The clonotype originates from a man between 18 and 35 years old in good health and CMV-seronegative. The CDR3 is CASGTRGNTIYF. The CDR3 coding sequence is TGTGCCAGCGGGACTCGCGGAAACACCATATATTTT.